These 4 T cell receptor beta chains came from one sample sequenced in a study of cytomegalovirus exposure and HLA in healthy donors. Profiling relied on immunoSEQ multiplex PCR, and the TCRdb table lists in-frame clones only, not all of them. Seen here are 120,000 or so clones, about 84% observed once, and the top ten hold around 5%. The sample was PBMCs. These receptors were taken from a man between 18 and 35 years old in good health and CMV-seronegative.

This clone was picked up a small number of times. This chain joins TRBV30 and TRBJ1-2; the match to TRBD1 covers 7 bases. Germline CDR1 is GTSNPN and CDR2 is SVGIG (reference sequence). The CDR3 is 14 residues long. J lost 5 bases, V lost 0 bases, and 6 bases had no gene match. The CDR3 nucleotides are TGTGCCTGGAGTGTACTAGGGGGCGGGTATGGCTACACCTTC. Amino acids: CAWSVLGGGYGYTF.

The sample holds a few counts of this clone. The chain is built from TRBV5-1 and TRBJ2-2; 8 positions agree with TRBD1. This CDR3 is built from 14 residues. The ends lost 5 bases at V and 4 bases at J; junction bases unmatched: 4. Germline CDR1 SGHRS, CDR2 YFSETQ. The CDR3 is CASSWDRSTGELFF. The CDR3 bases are TGCGCCAGCAGTTGGGACAGGAGCACCGGGGAGCTGTTTTTT.

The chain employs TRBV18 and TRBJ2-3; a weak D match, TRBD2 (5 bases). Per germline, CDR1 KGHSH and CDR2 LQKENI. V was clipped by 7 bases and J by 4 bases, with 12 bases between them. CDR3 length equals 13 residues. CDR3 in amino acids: CASLEDGADTQYF. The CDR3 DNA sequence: TGTGCCAGCTTGGAGGATGGGGCAGATACGCAGTATTTT.

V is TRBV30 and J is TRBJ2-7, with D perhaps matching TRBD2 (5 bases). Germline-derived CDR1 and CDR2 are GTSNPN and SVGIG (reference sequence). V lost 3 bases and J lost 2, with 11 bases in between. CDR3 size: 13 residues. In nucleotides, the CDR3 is TGTGCCTGGAGAGAGGGAAAAACCTACGAGCAGTACTTC. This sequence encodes CAWREGKTYEQYF.